One and the same sample provided the 15 T cell receptor beta chains below, sequenced in a study of cytomegalovirus exposure and HLA in healthy donors. PCR primers comprised 60 Vbeta and 13 Jbeta primers. The method was immunoSEQ multiplex PCR; TCRdb's version includes in-frame clones alone and lacks a portion of them. The sample contains approximately 170,000 clones, roughly three quarters of which appear only once. Sequencing used PBMCs. The receptor source for this set is a woman younger than 35 in good health and CMV-seronegative.

V usage is TRBV4-2 and J usage is TRBJ1-1; 10 bases align to TRBD1. Germline V gene data show CDR1 as LGHNA and CDR2 as YNFKEQ. CDR3 length: 15 residues. V lost 3 bases, J lost 4 bases, and 5 bases stayed unmatched. CDR3 amino acids: CASSQRDRGSTEAFF. For the CDR3, the DNA is TGTGCCAGCAGCCAGCGGGACAGGGGAAGCACTGAAGCTTTCTTT.

The sample holds one count of this clone. The rearrangement links TRBV15 to TRBJ2-3, with D maybe TRBD1 (5 bases). In germline, CDR1 is LNHNV, CDR2 YYDKDF (reference sequence). The length of the CDR3 is 13 residues. V gave up 0 bases and J gave up 9 bases, with 10 bases separating them. The CDR3 nucleotides are TGTGCCACCAGCAGAGATACAGGTTGGACGCAGTATTTT. Translating it yields CATSRDTGWTQYF.

This rearrangement joins TRBV28 to TRBJ2-7; the D gene is possibly TRBD1 (6 bases). Germline V gene data show CDR1 as MDHEN and CDR2 as SYDVKM. The CDR3 extends over 15 amino acids. V lost 2 bases and J 2 bases, leaving 13 bases between the germline ends. DNA of the CDR3: TGTGCCAGCAGTTTAGGGGGCAGCGTGGCCTACGAGCAGTACTTC. Encoded protein: CASSLGGSVAYEQYF.

This clone was seen a handful of times. This CDR3 reads CASSLADEQFF. For the CDR3, the DNA is TGTGCCAGCAGCTTAGCCGATGAGCAGTTCTTC. The chain carries TRBV7-2 and TRBJ2-1; D is uncertain. The ends were cut back, 0 bases at V and 8 bases at J, with 2 bases in the middle. Germline values: CDR1 SGHTA, CDR2 FQGNSA. The CDR3 sequence is 11 residues long.

J is TRBJ1-5 and V is TRBV5-5; the D is unclear. CDR3 size: 15 residues. V was cut by 0 bases and J by 2 bases, with 9 bases left in between. Germline CDR1 and CDR2: SGHKS and YYEKEE (reference sequence). CDR3 sequence: CASSLGHTRNQPQHF. Written as DNA, the CDR3 is TGTGCCAGCAGCTTGGGTCACACCCGCAATCAGCCCCAGCATTTT.

The rearrangement links TRBV28 to TRBJ1-2; D may be TRBD1 (6 bases). This CDR3 spans 16 amino acids. Trimming stripped 3 bases from V and 1 base from J, with 15 bases between. Germline CDR1 MDHEN, CDR2 SYDVKM. The DNA for the CDR3 is TGTGCCAGCAGTTTCCCGGGACATACGTTTAACTATGGCTACACCTTC. Protein sequence: CASSFPGHTFNYGYTF.

This clone was observed a single time. This rearrangement joins TRBV27 to TRBJ2-7; 16 nucleotides match TRBD2. V lost 4 bases and J lost 6; bases outside the gene matches: 6. The germline V gene has CDR1 MNHEY and CDR2 SMNVEV (reference sequence). This CDR3 contains 16 residues. CDR3 DNA: TGTGCCAGCAGTTCGCCCGGGACTAGCGGGAGGGCCGAGCAGTACTTC. The encoded protein is CASSSPGTSGRAEQYF.

This clone occurred a few times. The chain combines TRBV6-4 with TRBJ2-1; 9 bases are shared with TRBD2. Germline CDR1 MRHNA, CDR2 SNTAGT. The CDR3 spans 15 residues. The V segment lost 9 bases and the J segment 1 base; nucleotides outside the gene matches: 7. This CDR3 reads CARSVSGGSYNEQFF. The CDR3 DNA sequence: TGTGCCAGAAGCGTTAGCGGGGGTTCCTACAATGAGCAGTTCTTC.

The V gene is TRBV5-1, the J gene TRBJ1-1; TRBD1 agrees at 7 bases. V shed 7 bases, J shed 2 bases, and the junction held 8 bases outside the gene matches. Germline V gives CDR1 SGHRS, CDR2 YFSETQ. There are 14 residues in the CDR3. CDR3: CASGKGQPNTEAFF. DNA of the CDR3: TGCGCCAGCGGAAAGGGACAGCCAAACACTGAAGCTTTCTTT.

The chain employs TRBV6-1 and TRBJ2-7; 10 bases map to TRBD1. Per germline, CDR1 MNHNS and CDR2 SASEGT. V lost 5 bases, J lost 1 base, and 2 bases stayed unmatched. This CDR3 is 14 amino acids long. CDR3 nucleotide sequence: TGTGCCAGCAGTACGGGACAGGGGTCCTACGAGCAGTACTTC. As protein: CASSTGQGSYEQYF.

The V call is TRBV28, the J call TRBJ2-1, with D tentatively TRBD1 (6 bases). This CDR3 is 16 amino acids long. Germline V gives CDR1 MDHEN, CDR2 SYDVKM. V lost 2 bases and J lost 7, with 18 bases in between. The CDR3 here is CASSLTAVGRGNEQFF. In DNA, the CDR3 is TGTGCCAGCAGTTTAACGGCGGTGGGCAGGGGTAATGAGCAGTTCTTC.

For the CDR3, the DNA is TGTGCCAGCAGCTTAAGGCGGTCAGGGGGCGATAATGAGCAGTTCTTC. This sequence encodes CASSLRRSGGDNEQFF. The J gene is TRBJ2-1, the V gene TRBV7-3; TRBD1 agrees at 8 bases. Unmatched junction bases numbered 9, after V lost 1 base and J lost 7 bases. The CDR3 contains 16 residues. Germline lookup yields CDR1 SGHTA and CDR2 FQGTGA.

There are a few counts of this clone. The chain couples TRBV7-6 to TRBJ1-5, with no clear D. The CDR3 contains 13 residues. Trimming left V 5 bases short and J 5 bases short, with 10 bases between. Germline assignment: CDR1 SGHVS and CDR2 FNYEAQ. The CDR3 region is CASSPNRDQPQHF. For the CDR3, the DNA is TGTGCCAGCAGCCCTAACAGAGATCAGCCCCAGCATTTT.

The chain employs TRBV29-1 and TRBJ2-3, with D perhaps matching TRBD1 (5 bases). The CDR3 spans 13 residues. CDR1 and CDR2 (germline): SQVTM, ANQGSEA. V dropped 6 bases and J dropped 4 bases, with 14 bases sitting between them. Here the CDR3 reads CSVPRAEADTQYF. CDR3 DNA: TGCAGCGTCCCCAGGGCTGAGGCAGATACGCAGTATTTT.

This sequence joins TRBV7-3 and TRBJ2-5, with 9 positions matching TRBD2. Trimming took 2 bases from V and 5 from J; bases not matched to a gene: 6. The CDR3 totals 15 residues. Per germline, CDR1 SGHTA and CDR2 FQGTGA. For the CDR3, the DNA is TGTGCCAGCAGCTTAGCGGCGGGAGGGCCGGAGACCCAGTACTTC. This encodes CASSLAAGGPETQYF. Combining the CDR3 with reference TRBV7-3 and TRBJ2-5 gives the whole variable domain GAGVSQTPSNKVTEKGKYVELRCDPISGHTALYWYRQSLGQGPEFLIYFQGTGAADDSGLPNDRFFAVRPEGSVSTLKIQRTERGDSAVYLCASSLAAGGPETQYFGPGTRLLVL.